One sample yielded the 19 T cell receptor beta chains listed below, sequenced in a study of blood T cell repertoires in COVID-19 (dated by TCRdb to about 2020). Library preparation used the immunoSEQ multiplex PCR assay. The table comes from immuneACCESS by way of TCRdb, which keeps in-frame sequences with V and J called. Part of the clones is missing from these tables; in studies checked, under half for an unresolved V gene and the rest for unknown reasons. The sample table records approximately 180,000 clones; approximately 90% of these occur just once. Clones ranked in the top ten supply roughly 1.5% of the sample. The sample comprised peripheral blood. These receptors were obtained from a woman aged 50 to 60 with acute or convalescent COVID-19.

This chain connects TRBV20-1 to TRBJ1-3; no clear D. The CDR3 is made up of 15 amino acids. In germline, CDR1 is DFQATT, CDR2 SNEGSKA (reference sequence). V dropped 3 bases and J dropped 1 base, with 13 bases sitting between them. The CDR3 DNA is TGCAGTGCTAGTGGCACCCGAGGGTCTGGAAACACCATATATTTT. Amino acid sequence: CSASGTRGSGNTIYF.

The V call is TRBV19, the J call TRBJ1-5, with D uncertain. The germline V gene has CDR1 LNHDA and CDR2 SQIVND (reference sequence). V lost 7 bases and J lost 1, with 14 bases in between. The CDR3 sequence is 15 residues long. CDR3 in amino acids: CASTPGQTSNQPQHF. The CDR3 coding sequence is TGTGCCAGTACCCCGGGTCAAACGAGCAATCAGCCCCAGCATTTT.

The chain's CDR3 is CASSSGPGQGNNTF. The DNA for the CDR3 is TGTGCCAGCAGCTCCGGCCCGGGACAGGGGAATAACACCTTC. The rearrangement joins TRBV11-2 to TRBJ1-2; 10 nucleotides match TRBD1. Per the germline V gene, CDR1 is SGHAT and CDR2 is FQNNGV. The CDR3 spans 14 residues. V lost 4 bases to trimming and J lost 12 bases; unmatched junction nucleotides: 11.

The chain recombines TRBV5-1 with TRBJ1-2; TRBD1 matches 9 bases. The CDR3 has 15 amino acids. Losses at the gene ends were 4 bases for V and 4 bases for J; bases not matched to a gene: 8. The germline V gene encodes CDR1 SGHRS and CDR2 YFSETQ. The CDR3 loop is CASSTGQGLSYGYTF. CDR3 nucleotides: TGCGCCAGCAGCACTGGACAGGGGCTCTCCTATGGCTACACCTTC.

The V gene is TRBV10-2, the J gene TRBJ2-7; 14 positions match TRBD2. The CDR3 totals 14 residues. Germline trimming cut 6 bases from V and 6 bases from J; bases unmatched to any gene: 4. Germline V CDR1 and CDR2: WSHSY, SAAADI. The CDR3 DNA reads as TGCGCCAGCAGCCCGGGACTAGCGGGGGCCGAGCAGTACTTC. Translation: CASSPGLAGAEQYF.

The CDR3: CASSTRTSLRAYEQYF. In nucleotides, the CDR3 is TGTGCCAGCAGCACCAGAACTAGCTTGCGAGCCTACGAGCAGTACTTC. This chain connects TRBV21-1 to TRBJ2-7; TRBD2, the table's D call, lacks a check against the DNA. TRBV21-1 is a known pseudogene. This CDR3 is built from 16 residues.

DNA of the CDR3: TGTGCCACCAGTGCCTCAGGGGGCAGGGGCTACACCTTC. It translates to CATSASGGRGYTF. The V call is TRBV24-1, the J call TRBJ1-2; 8 positions match TRBD1. CDR1 is KGHDR, CDR2 SFDVKD, per germline. The J segment lost 8 bases and the V segment lost 5 bases, leaving 6 bases of the junction unmatched. This CDR3 has 13 residues.

The chain is built from TRBV6-6 and TRBJ2-5; 8 bases match TRBD1. CDR3 size: 14 residues. In germline, CDR1 is MNHNY, CDR2 SVGAGI (reference sequence). J was trimmed by 4 bases and V by 5 bases; bases with no gene match: 6. In nucleotides, the CDR3 is TGTGCCAGCAGTGCCGGGACAGGCACAGAGACCCAGTACTTC. It specifies CASSAGTGTETQYF.

The gene calls are TRBV30 and TRBJ2-1, with 14 bases fitting TRBD2. The junction had 7 bases not matched to a gene; V was cut back by 3 bases and J by 3 bases. The CDR3 contains 17 residues. CDR1 and CDR2 from the germline V gene are GTSNPN and SVGIG (reference sequence). This chain's CDR3 is CAWRIGTSGSVYNEQFF. CDR3 coding DNA: TGTGCCTGGAGGATCGGGACTAGCGGGAGTGTCTACAATGAGCAGTTCTTC.

The J gene is TRBJ2-1, the V gene TRBV5-4, with TRBD2 matching over 8 bases. This CDR3 region has 17 residues. J was trimmed by 0 bases and V by 3 bases; bases with no gene match: 8. CDR1 SGHNT and CDR2 YYREEE come from the germline V gene (reference sequence). In DNA form, the CDR3 reads TGTGCCAGCAGCTCATACGGGGGGGCCTTCTCCTACAATGAGCAGTTCTTC. Encoded protein: CASSSYGGAFSYNEQFF.

The V gene is TRBV11-2, the J gene TRBJ2-1, with D perhaps matching TRBD1 (6 bases). The V gene lost 4 bases and the J gene lost 2 bases, with 12 bases spanning the gap. The CDR3 consists of 15 residues. CDR1 and CDR2 from the germline V gene are SGHAT and FQNNGV. The CDR3 protein is CASSSVRGPYNEQFF. The DNA for the CDR3 is TGTGCCAGCAGCTCTGTCAGGGGTCCCTACAATGAGCAGTTCTTC.

J is TRBJ2-1 and V is TRBV19; TRBD2 matches 7 bases. The CDR3 has 14 amino acids. Germline CDR1 LNHDA, CDR2 SQIVND (reference sequence). The V segment lost 6 bases and the J segment 0 bases; nucleotides outside the gene matches: 2. The CDR3 sequence: CASRSGDSYNEQFF. Here the CDR3 DNA reads TGTGCCAGTAGGAGCGGGGACTCCTACAATGAGCAGTTCTTC.

The chain employs TRBV4-1 and TRBJ2-4, with TRBD1 as a possible D gene (5 bases). The germline CDR1 and CDR2 sequences are MGHRA and YSYEKL. Trimming removed 3 bases from V and 4 bases from J, with 7 bases in between. CDR3 length: 13 residues. The CDR3 DNA sequence: TGCGCCAGCAGCCAGGGGCCTAAAAACATTCAGTACTTC. Translated, it gives CASSQGPKNIQYF.

The V and J genes are TRBV2 and TRBJ1-5; D perhaps matches TRBD1 (5 bases). Germline assignment: CDR1 SNHLY and CDR2 FYNNEI. The germline V and J ends were trimmed by 6 bases and 4 bases, with 13 bases remaining between them. The CDR3 extends over 14 amino acids. The CDR3 spells CASSGRGGNQPQHF. In DNA form, the CDR3 reads TGTGCCAGCAGCGGACGGGGGGGAAATCAGCCCCAGCATTTT.

CDR3 sequence reads: CASSQAGGGGYNEQFF. The CDR3 DNA reads TGTGCCAGCAGCCAGGCAGGGGGCGGGGGTTACAATGAGCAGTTCTTC. This chain links TRBV3-1 (or the pseudogene TRBV3-2) with TRBJ2-1, with TRBD1 as a possible D gene (8 bases). From germline, CDR1 is LGHDT and CDR2 YNNKEL (reference sequence). The CDR3 has 16 residues. V dropped 3 bases and J dropped 4 bases, with 16 bases sitting between them.

V and J are TRBV30 and TRBJ1-5, with TRBD1 matching over 9 bases. Losses at the gene ends were 2 bases for V and 6 bases for J; bases not matched to a gene: 8. CDR3 length: 15 residues. From germline, CDR1 is GTSNPN and CDR2 SVGIG (reference sequence). CDR3 nucleotide sequence: TGTGCCTGGAGTAAGGGACAGGGAGAGAGTCAGCCCCAGCATTTT. It specifies CAWSKGQGESQPQHF.

The chain recombines TRBV6-5 with TRBJ2-2; TRBD2 might be the D (5 bases). Trimming stripped 7 bases from V and 6 bases from J, with 12 bases between. The CDR3 spans 13 residues. Germline-derived CDR1 and CDR2 are MNHEY and SVGAGI. In DNA, the CDR3 is TGTGCCAGCACAACTAGTATCCCCGGGGAGCTGTTTTTT. It specifies CASTTSIPGELFF.

The table lists this clone with a count of one. This chain joins TRBV30 and TRBJ2-3, with 7 bases fitting TRBD2. V lost 5 bases to trimming and J lost 7 bases; unmatched junction nucleotides: 9. CDR1 is GTSNPN and CDR2 is SVGIG in the germline V gene (reference sequence). This CDR3 is built from 13 residues. CDR3 in amino acids: CAWGPGLDHTQYF. CDR3 bases: TGTGCCTGGGGACCCGGACTAGACCATACGCAGTATTTT.

This chain joins TRBV27 and TRBJ1-5, with TRBD1 matching 10 bases. This CDR3 spans 17 amino acids. Germline V gene lookup returns CDR1 MNHEY and CDR2 SMNVEV (reference sequence). V lost 0 bases to trimming and J lost 3 bases; unmatched junction nucleotides: 5. The DNA for the CDR3 is TGTGCCAGCAGTTTATCTTCGGGACAGGGGCTCAATCAGCCCCAGCATTTT. Its protein is CASSLSSGQGLNQPQHF.